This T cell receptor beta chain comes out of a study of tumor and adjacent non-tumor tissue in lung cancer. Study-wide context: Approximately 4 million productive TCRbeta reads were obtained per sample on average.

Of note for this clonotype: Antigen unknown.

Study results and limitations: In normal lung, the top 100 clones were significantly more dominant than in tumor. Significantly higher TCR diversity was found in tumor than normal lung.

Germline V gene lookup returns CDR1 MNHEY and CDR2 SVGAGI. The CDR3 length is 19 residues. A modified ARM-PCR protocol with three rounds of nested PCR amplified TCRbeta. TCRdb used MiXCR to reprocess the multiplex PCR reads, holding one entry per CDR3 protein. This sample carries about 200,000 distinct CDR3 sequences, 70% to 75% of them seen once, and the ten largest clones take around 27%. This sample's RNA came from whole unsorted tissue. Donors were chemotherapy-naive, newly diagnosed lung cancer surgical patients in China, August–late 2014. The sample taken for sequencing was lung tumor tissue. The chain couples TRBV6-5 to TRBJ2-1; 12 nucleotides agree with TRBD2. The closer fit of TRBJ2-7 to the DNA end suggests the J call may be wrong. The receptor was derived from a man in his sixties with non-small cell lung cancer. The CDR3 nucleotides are TGTGCCAGCACTTCCGGGGGGTACCTGGCTAGCGGGAGGGCCTGGGAACAGTACTTC. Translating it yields CASTSGGYLASGRAWEQYF.